This T cell receptor beta chain came from a study of control samples from healthy donors and cancer patients. The CDR3 spans 14 residues. V lost 6 bases to trimming and J lost 2 bases; unmatched junction nucleotides: 4. Germline V gene lookup returns CDR1 SQVTM and CDR2 ANQGSEA. Assay: immunoSEQ multiplex PCR; the TCRdb copy retains only in-frame clones and omits some. This table holds almost 95,000 clones, 90% found once. The sequencing input was blood. This rearrangement joins TRBV29-1 to TRBJ2-1; the match to TRBD2 covers 10 bases. This TCR was sampled from a woman aged 18-29 years in good health. CDR3 coding DNA: TGCAGCGTACGTAGCGGGGGGACCTACAATGAGCAGTTCTTC. Protein product: CSVRSGGTYNEQFF.